The source of this T cell receptor beta chain is a study of blood T cell repertoires in COVID-19. The wider study: Material from acute and convalescent COVID-19 was sourced from the United States, Italy and Spain. In each case, the material was cDNA or gDNA derived from T cells, B-cell-depleted T cells, or PBMCs.

In the source study's methods: Amplification with reference gene primers provided the estimates of nucleated cell counts. Clones were sequenced by immunoSEQ multiplex PCR, and TCRdb holds only the in-frame ones, with some missing. From that table come the V and J calls and clone size; the DNA was used to work out D and trimming. In the table there are more than 150,000 clones, around four fifths of which are singletons. The CDR3 totals 16 residues. CDR1 is SGHVS, CDR2 FQNEAQ, per germline. Trimming took 5 bases from V and 2 from J, leaving 16 bases between them. The sequenced sample consisted of peripheral blood. The origin of this receptor is a woman aged 25 to 45 with acute or convalescent COVID-19. The chain uses TRBV7-8 and TRBJ2-1; D is unresolved. CDR3 residues: CASSIRTRTPYNEQFF. As DNA, the CDR3 is TGTGCCAGCAGCATACGAACACGAACACCCTACAATGAGCAGTTCTTC.